This is a list of T cell receptor beta chains from one sample in a study of response to subunit inactivated influenza vaccine. TCRdb fed the RT-PCR reads into MiXCR, producing one record per CDR3 protein. Here the sample spans more than 550,000 distinct CDR3 sequences, 10% to 12% being singletons. The same data also contributed to another study, on T cells expressing NK-cell markers.

The sequenced sample was PBMCs from blood, obtained on the day of vaccination. The receptors stem from a man aged 50 or older who received an inactivated influenza vaccine. CDR3s leave out the opening cysteine and the closing phenylalanine or tryptophan. D genes are given only for firm matches.

>NA|TRBV20-1|TRBJ2-3
SARDTWGAPDTQY
>TRBD2|TRBV24-1|TRBJ2-3
ATSERGGTDTQY
>TRBD1|TRBV18|TRBJ2-2
ASLPEMGQGNTGELF
>TRBD1|TRBV29-1|TRBJ2-5
SGAPGTVQETQY
>NA|TRBV7-2|TRBJ2-6
ASSLGFSGANVLT
>NA|TRBV5-1|TRBJ2-3
ASRNRVYDTDTQY
>NA|TRBV24-1|TRBJ2-5
ATQGQQETQY
>NA|TRBV10-3|TRBJ2-7
AISEVFEQY
>NA|TRBV7-2|TRBJ1-5
ASSLALLQGSNQPQH
>TRBD2|TRBV29-1|TRBJ2-3
SVVKAGGPADTQY
>NA|TRBV15|TRBJ2-1
ATSRYTDYNEQF
>TRBD1|TRBV29-1|TRBJ1-1
SVEDRGIRWAAF
>TRBD2|TRBV5-1|TRBJ2-2
ASTPGLAGGPSGELF
>NA|TRBV4-1|TRBJ2-7
ASSAGRNYEQY
>TRBD2|TRBV29-1|TRBJ2-1
SVDPWTSKRDYNEQF
>NA|TRBV12-3/TRBV12-4|TRBJ2-4
ASSDNRVGDIQY
>NA|TRBV10-2|TRBJ2-7
ASSVWGEIYEQY
>TRBD2|TRBV14|TRBJ2-1
ASSRSGRAAYNEQF
>TRBD1|TRBV18|TRBJ2-7
ASSPPDRVEQY
>NA|TRBV5-6|TRBJ2-3
ASSLWGASTDTQY
>NA|TRBV7-8|TRBJ2-5
ASSMTDHQETQY
>NA|TRBV5-4|TRBJ2-1
ASSLGAAYNEQF
>NA|TRBV2|TRBJ2-2
ASSDGTPNTGELF
>TRBD2|TRBV7-8|TRBJ2-2
ASSLAAGLNTGELF
>NA|TRBV12-3/TRBV12-4|TRBJ2-3
ASGQSSFTDTQY
>NA|TRBV20-1|TRBJ1-2
SAERGDDYGYT
>TRBD2|TRBV4-2|TRBJ2-1
ASSQDQGSGVYNEQF
>TRBD1|TRBV28|TRBJ2-7
ATLSTITGTGSYEQY
>NA|TRBV6-2/TRBV6-3|TRBJ2-5
ASSYSSVQETQY
>TRBD2|TRBV20-1|TRBJ2-1
RGAGRDYNEQF
>TRBD1|TRBV28|TRBJ2-5
ASGSRDRVETQY
>TRBD1|TRBV20-1|TRBJ2-3
SARDSGGVGVFTDTQY
>NA|TRBV11-2|TRBJ2-5
ASSSWGGETQY
>NA|TRBV20-1|TRBJ2-2
SARDYRAANTGELF
>NA|TRBV7-6|TRBJ2-7
ASSRVPILEQY
>NA|TRBV3-1|TRBJ2-7
ASSQESFGGQY
>TRBD2|TRBV6-5|TRBJ2-3
ASSYGPAGVSDTQY
>TRBD2|TRBV12-5|TRBJ2-3
ASGLETLAGAVTDTQY
>TRBD2|TRBV7-2|TRBJ2-5
ASSLAQRGSHETQY
>NA|TRBV6-1|TRBJ2-7
ASSEAHRGSSYEQY
>NA|TRBV3-1|TRBJ2-3
ASSQTYTDTQY
>TRBD1|TRBV6-2/TRBV6-3|TRBJ2-7
ASSLYRGAAYEQY
>NA|TRBV28|TRBJ2-2
ASSLGGNTGELF
>TRBD1|TRBV10-2|TRBJ2-3
ASSKRTGLTLTDTQY
>TRBD1|TRBV3-1|TRBJ1-1
ASSRVVTGGTEAF
>NA|TRBV12-3/TRBV12-4|TRBJ1-1
ASSGLVMNTEAF
>TRBD1|TRBV12-3/TRBV12-4|TRBJ2-2
ASNPGQTTGELF
>NA|TRBV19|TRBJ2-4
ASSGSAPLAKNIQY
>TRBD2|TRBV11-2|TRBJ2-7
ASRRTTSGRPGSSYEQY
>TRBD2|TRBV10-3|TRBJ2-3
AISDSGLAASSTDTQY
>TRBD2|TRBV12-3/TRBV12-4|TRBJ2-3
ASSPGTSPDTQY
>TRBD1|TRBV5-1|TRBJ1-1
ASSFGQGNTEAF
>NA|TRBV28|TRBJ2-7
ASRKSLGTGSYEQY
>NA|TRBV28|TRBJ2-3
ASRQPGRRTDTQY